This is a list of T cell receptor beta chains from one sample in a study of blood T cell repertoires in COVID-19. Produced via immunoSEQ multiplex PCR; TCRdb's table is partial and in-frame only. This repertoire shows roughly 140,000 clones, about four fifths found once; its top ten account for 5.5% to 8%. Sequencing used peripheral blood. The source is a human donor in a cohort sampled during active COVID-19. Each CDR3 is given with its conserved first and last residue. A D gene is named only where the DNA matches it firmly. Part of the rows lack a size; the others show once, few, many or a class for expanded clones.

v_gene	d_gene	j_gene	abundance	CDR3aa	CDR3nt
TRBV7-8	TRBD1	TRBJ2-2	-	CASRNSGQGAEAGELFF	TGTGCCAGCAGGAACTCGGGACAGGGGGCTGAGGCCGGGGAGCTGTTTTTT
TRBV7-3	-	TRBJ1-2	few	CASSLKAGPRGYGYTF	TGTGCCAGCAGCTTAAAGGCAGGGCCCCGCGGCTATGGCTACACCTTC
TRBV6-5	TRBD2	TRBJ2-3	-	CASSGIAGMGDTQYF	TGTGCCAGCAGCGGGATAGCGGGGATGGGGGATACGCAGTATTTT
TRBV9	-	TRBJ2-3	-	CASNAQGTDTQYF	TGTGCCAGCAACGCACAGGGCACAGATACGCAGTATTTT
TRBV9	-	TRBJ1-2	-	CASSVGSVPPQGHFRSPYYGYTF	TGTGCCAGCAGCGTAGGATCTGTGCCCCCACAGGGTCACTTTAGGTCCCCTTACTATGGCTACACCTTC
TRBV4-2	-	TRBJ2-3	-	CASSHTRTDTQYF	TGTGCCAGCAGCCATACTCGCACAGATACGCAGTATTTT
TRBV14	-	TRBJ2-2	-	CASSQSLGGELFF	TGTGCCAGCAGCCAATCTCTAGGCGGGGAGCTGTTTTTT
TRBV30	TRBD1	TRBJ2-7	-	CAWSPPGGRSYEQYF	TGTGCCTGGAGTCCTCCAGGGGGCCGTTCCTACGAGCAGTACTTC
TRBV5-8	-	TRBJ2-2	-	CASSLVRGATGELFF	TGTGCCAGCAGCTTGGTCCGGGGGGCCACCGGGGAGCTGTTTTTT
TRBV19	-	TRBJ1-2	-	CASSIDTTSYGYTF	TGTGCCAGTAGTATAGACACAACCTCCTATGGCTACACCTTC
TRBV7-6	TRBD2	TRBJ2-7	-	CASSLGLMGGDEQYF	TGTGCCAGCAGCTTAGGTCTAATGGGAGGGGACGAGCAGTACTTC
TRBV12-3/TRBV12-4	-	TRBJ2-3	-	CASSPTRDTQYF	TGTGCCAGCAGCCCTACGCGGGATACGCAGTATTTT
TRBV11-2	-	TRBJ1-4	-	CASSLEGAFNEKLFF	TGTGCCAGCAGCTTAGAGGGGGCGTTTAATGAAAAACTGTTTTTT
TRBV28	TRBD1	TRBJ1-1	-	CASISGTGGTEAFF	TGTGCCAGCATCTCCGGGACAGGGGGCACTGAAGCTTTCTTT
TRBV7-2	TRBD2	TRBJ2-5	-	CASSRMIAGGQGETQYF	TGTGCCAGCAGCCGGATGATTGCGGGGGGCCAGGGGGAGACCCAGTACTTC
TRBV5-1	-	TRBJ1-6	-	CASSTRTDVDSPLHF	TGCGCCAGCAGCACACGGACAGATGTCGATTCACCCCTCCACTTT
TRBV7-3	-	TRBJ2-3	-	CASSLELAGSDTQYF	TGTGCCAGCAGCTTAGAGCTAGCTGGCTCAGATACGCAGTATTTT
TRBV7-9	-	TRBJ1-2	-	CASSSETVYTF	TGTGCCAGCAGCTCAGAGACAGTCTACACCTTC
TRBV13	TRBD2	TRBJ2-1	-	CASSLRLAGGRNEQFF	TGTGCCAGCAGCTTACGTCTAGCGGGGGGTCGCAATGAGCAGTTCTTC
TRBV12-3/TRBV12-4	TRBD2	TRBJ2-7	once	CASSSGLSYEQYF	TGTGCCAGCAGTTCGGGACTATCCTACGAGCAGTACTTC
TRBV24-1	TRBD2	TRBJ2-1	-	CATSGSGGSLYNEQFF	TGTGCCACCAGTGGCTCGGGAGGGTCTCTCTACAATGAGCAGTTCTTC
TRBV28	-	TRBJ2-2	-	CASTASRGGELFF	TGTGCCAGCACGGCTAGCAGGGGCGGGGAGCTGTTTTTT
TRBV4-1	-	TRBJ1-2	-	CASSQTGNLDGYTF	TGCGCCAGCAGCCAAACAGGGAATTTAGATGGCTACACCTTC
TRBV9	-	TRBJ2-7	once	CASSVELRSEQYF	TGTGCCAGCAGCGTAGAACTTAGAAGCGAGCAGTACTTC
TRBV24-1	TRBD1	TRBJ1-5	-	CATSDAGQGNQPQHF	TGTGCCACCAGTGATGCGGGACAGGGGAATCAGCCCCAGCATTTT
TRBV2	-	TRBJ1-5	-	CASSEVRINQPQHF	TGTGCCAGCAGTGAAGTGAGGATTAATCAGCCCCAGCATTTT
TRBV15	TRBD1	TRBJ2-7	-	CATSRDRGPYEQYF	TGTGCCACCAGCCGGGACAGGGGGCCCTACGAGCAGTACTTC
TRBV7-9	-	TRBJ1-1	-	CASSLALPGWTEAFF	TGTGCCAGCAGCTTAGCGTTGCCAGGGTGGACTGAAGCTTTCTTT
TRBV4-3	TRBD2	TRBJ2-5	-	CASSQTTSGVPTQYF	TGCGCCAGCAGCCAAACGACTAGCGGGGTGCCGACCCAGTACTTC
TRBV30	-	TRBJ1-3	-	CAWTTGGGVNTIYF	TGTGCCTGGACCACTGGGGGCGGTGTAAACACCATATATTTT
TRBV4-2	-	TRBJ1-1	-	CASSLDSGGTEAFF	TGTGCCAGCAGCCTTGACTCGGGGGGGACTGAAGCTTTCTTT
TRBV6-1	-	TRBJ2-4	-	CASSGPGDNLAKNIQYF	TGTGCCAGCAGTGGCCCAGGGGATAATTTAGCCAAAAACATTCAGTACTTC
TRBV5-6	-	TRBJ1-2	-	CASSHRSLNYGYTF	TGTGCCAGCAGCCACAGGAGCTTAAACTATGGCTACACCTTC
TRBV7-6	-	TRBJ1-1	-	CASSQGGLITEAFF	TGTGCCAGCAGCCAAGGGGGTTTAATCACTGAAGCTTTCTTT
TRBV4-1	-	TRBJ1-6	-	CASSQDPLPGKIDSPLHF	TGCGCCAGCAGCCAAGACCCACTTCCAGGGAAAATAGATTCACCCCTCCACTTT
TRBV7-9	TRBD2	TRBJ2-3	-	CASSFSGGGDTQYF	TGTGCCAGCAGCTTCAGCGGGGGCGGAGATACGCAGTATTTT
TRBV5-1	TRBD1	TRBJ2-1	-	CASSGRTGGLGNEQFF	TGCGCCAGCAGCGGGCGGACAGGGGGTTTGGGGAATGAGCAGTTCTTC
TRBV11-3	-	TRBJ2-1	-	CASSPVSGGEQFF	TGTGCCAGCAGCCCAGTTTCGGGGGGCGAGCAGTTCTTC
TRBV7-2	TRBD2	TRBJ2-3	-	CASRGLAGGQDTQYF	TGTGCCAGCAGGGGACTAGCGGGGGGGCAAGATACGCAGTATTTT
TRBV5-5	TRBD1	TRBJ2-7	-	CASSHQTGDYEQYF	TGTGCCAGCAGCCACCAGACAGGGGACTACGAGCAGTACTTC
TRBV19	-	TRBJ1-4	-	CASSKGMGWNEKLFF	TGTGCCAGTAGTAAGGGGATGGGATGGAATGAAAAACTGTTTTTT
TRBV24-1	-	TRBJ1-6	few	CATSEGGAGNSPLHF	TGTGCCACCAGTGAGGGAGGGGCAGGGAATTCACCCCTCCACTTT
TRBV5-6	TRBD2	TRBJ2-2	-	CASSGLAGVTGELFF	TGTGCCAGCAGCGGACTAGCGGGGGTTACCGGGGAGCTGTTTTTT
TRBV29-1	-	TRBJ2-3	-	CSVDLFQGTSSTDTQYF	TGCAGCGTTGATTTGTTCCAGGGAACATCTAGCACAGATACGCAGTATTTT
TRBV20-1	-	TRBJ2-5	-	CSASPQETQYF	TGCAGTGCTAGTCCTCAAGAGACCCAGTACTTC
TRBV6-1	TRBD2	TRBJ2-7	-	CASSERGAGTYEQYF	TGTGCCAGCAGTGAAAGGGGAGCGGGAACCTACGAGCAGTACTTC
TRBV13	-	TRBJ2-5	-	CASSLGLGAGTQYF	TGTGCCAGCAGCTTAGGCCTAGGGGCTGGGACCCAGTACTTC
TRBV30	-	TRBJ1-6	-	CAWSVLGTGSSPLHF	TGTGCCTGGAGTGTCTTAGGGACTGGGAGTTCACCCCTCCACTTT
TRBV28	TRBD1	TRBJ1-5	-	CASSPTPLTGGVSNQPQHF	TGTGCCAGCAGCCCGACACCTCTGACAGGGGGAGTTAGCAATCAGCCCCAGCATTTT
TRBV18	-	TRBJ2-7	-	CASSPTQAYEQYF	TGTGCCAGCTCACCCACCCAGGCCTACGAGCAGTACTTC